The clone carrying this T cell receptor beta chain was detected a few times. This sample was included in a study of T cell responses to AZD1222 COVID-19 vaccine. Germline CDR1 and CDR2: MNHEY and SMNVEV (reference sequence). This CDR3 has 16 amino acids. V was trimmed by 1 base and J by 8 bases, leaving 15 bases between them. Only in-frame clones appear in the TCRdb table, and some are missing; sequencing was by immunoSEQ multiplex PCR. Among 150,000 to 200,000 clones listed, approximately 92% were seen once. The rearrangement links TRBV27 to TRBJ1-6; the D is unclear. This specimen consisted of peripheral blood, obtained 28 days after the second dose of the MenACWY control vaccine. The source of this sequence is an adult who received the MenACWY meningococcal vaccine as a control. CDR3 bases: TGTGCCAGCAGTTTATTTGCCTTCGAAGGGTATTCACCCCTCCACTTT. It codes for CASSLFAFEGYSPLHF.